These 26 T cell receptor beta chains originate from one sample sequenced in a study of metastatic and nonmetastatic thyroid tumors (dated by TCRdb to the early 2020s). The library was made by PCR. TCRdb records Illumina HiSeq 4000 as the sequencer. TCRdb handled the public reads itself, with Q25 trimming in fastp and clone calling in MiXCR, and kept productive beta chains. For this sample there are approximately 31,000 clones; 15% to 20% appear just once. Of the sample, under 12% falls within the top ten clones. Before undergoing thyroid surgery, none of the patients had been given any kind of treatment. The sample was blood. These receptor sequences come from a female donor with papillary thyroid cancer or a benign thyroid nodule (not recorded which). Some clones in this sample may be carry-over from other donors' samples.

This clone was seen ten or more times. V gene TRBV15 combines with J gene TRBJ2-3; 8 bases match TRBD2. The CDR3 has 17 amino acids. V dropped 4 bases and J dropped 0; count of bases not matched to a gene: 9. From germline, CDR1 is LNHNV and CDR2 YYDKDF (reference sequence). CDR3 in DNA: TGTGCCACCAGCATCACTGCGGGGGGCTCTAGCACAGATACGCAGTATTTT. Translating it yields CATSITAGGSSTDTQYF.

This clone was found many times. A much larger clonotype is one base distant, so this may be a read error. This chain connects TRBV28 to TRBJ1-5; D remains ambiguous. The length of the CDR3 is 14 residues. The V and J ends lost 5 bases and 9 bases respectively, with 17 bases between them. The germline CDR1 and CDR2 sequences are MDHEN and SYDVKM. CDR3 in amino acids: CASSPDTDYRPQHF. The DNA for the CDR3 is TGTGCCAGCAGTCCTGACACGGATTACCGGCCCCAGCATTTT.

In this sample, this clone turned up many times. The J gene is TRBJ2-5, the V gene TRBV24-1, with TRBD2 identical over 8 bases. From germline, CDR1 is KGHDR and CDR2 SFDVKD. J gave up 4 bases and V 1 base, and 7 bases lay outside the gene matches. The CDR3 runs 16 residues. CDR3 coding DNA: TGTGCCACCAGTGATTTAGAAGCGGGGGAAGTAGAGACCCAGTACTTC. As protein: CATSDLEAGEVETQYF.

In its sample, this clone was seen many times. The chain links TRBV9 to TRBJ2-1; 8 bases fit TRBD2. CDR3 length: 15 amino acids. CDR1 is SGDLS, CDR2 YYNGEE, per germline. The junction had 5 bases not matched to a gene; V was cut back by 4 bases and J by 2 bases. CDR3 in amino acids: CASSPGGGPYNEQFF. The CDR3 DNA follows: TGTGCCAGCAGCCCCGGGGGGGGACCCTACAATGAGCAGTTCTTC.

This clone was seen ten or more times. CDR3 loop: CASSQDTSGSQQFF. Here the CDR3 DNA reads TGTGCCAGCAGCCAGGACACTAGCGGGAGCCAGCAGTTCTTC. V and J are TRBV3-1 and TRBJ2-1; the match to TRBD2 covers 11 bases. The CDR3 covers 14 residues. Germline lookup yields CDR1 LGHDT and CDR2 YNNKEL (reference sequence). V lost 3 bases and J lost 11; bases outside the gene matches: 6.

The genes are TRBV11-2 and TRBJ2-7; TRBD2 might be the D (6 bases). The CDR3 is 14 amino acids. Germline loops: CDR1 SGHAT, CDR2 FQNNGV. V lost 4 bases to trimming and J lost 6 bases, with 16 bases between them. DNA for the CDR3: TGTGCCAGCAGCTCATGGAGGTCGCGGGGCGAGCAGTACTTC. Its translation: CASSSWRSRGEQYF.

This clone was seen ten or more times. The V gene is TRBV30, the J gene TRBJ1-6, with D possibly TRBD1 on 5 matching bases. Germline CDR1 is GTSNPN and CDR2 is SVGIG (reference sequence). The CDR3 has 14 residues. Between the trimmed V and J ends, which lost 0 bases and 9 bases, there was a span of 12 bases. CDR3 nucleotide sequence: TGTGCCTGGAGTGTTGGGGGAACGGGTTCACCCCTCCACTTT. This codes for CAWSVGGTGSPLHF.

By its share, this clone is medium-sized (0.01 to 0.1%). This chain connects TRBV2 to TRBJ2-7, with unresolved D. Germline V gene sequence: CDR1 SNHLY, CDR2 FYNNEI. Trimming left V 6 bases short and J 2 bases short, with 5 bases between. The CDR3 sequence is 11 residues long. The CDR3 spells CASSDTYEQYF. As DNA, the CDR3 is TGTGCCAGCAGCGACACCTACGAGCAGTACTTC.

This clone has only a few counts. The genes are TRBV6-1 and TRBJ2-3; 14 positions agree with TRBD2. The CDR3 is 15 residues long. Germline lookup yields CDR1 MNHNS and CDR2 SASEGT. V gave up 3 bases and J gave up 6 bases; unmatched junction bases: 2. The CDR3, as DNA: TGTGCCAGCAGTGAGACTAGCGGGGGGGTGGATACGCAGTATTTT. Protein product: CASSETSGGVDTQYF.

This clone was seen many times. The chain employs TRBV6-1 and TRBJ2-5; the match to TRBD2 covers 9 bases. The ends lost 3 bases at V and 2 bases at J; junction bases unmatched: 4. Per the germline V gene, CDR1 is MNHNS and CDR2 is SASEGT. This CDR3 is 15 amino acids long. The CDR3 reads CASSEASGKQETQYF. The CDR3 nucleotides are TGTGCCAGCAGTGAGGCTAGCGGGAAGCAAGAGACCCAGTACTTC.

In its sample, this clone was seen many times. It may be a read error: a sequence one base away is much more abundant. The chain joins TRBV6-5 to TRBJ2-7, with TRBD2 matching over 8 bases. Trimming at V came to 4 bases and at J to 5 bases, leaving 10 bases not matched to a gene. The CDR3 has 15 residues. Germline-derived CDR1 and CDR2 are MNHEY and SVGAGI. The CDR3 region has the DNA TGTGCCAGCAGTTGCATGGGGACTAGTTTTGACGAGCAGTACTTC. Protein product: CASSCMGTSFDEQYF.

This clone was seen at least ten times. A much more abundant neighbour one base away suggests this may be a read error. The V call is TRBV12-3 or TRBV12-4, the J call TRBJ1-1; TRBD1 matches at 8 bases. With 4 bases clipped from V and 3 bases from J, the junction kept 10 bases outside the gene matches. CDR3 length: 16 amino acids. This CDR3 reads CASSSNLTGEDTEAFF. The DNA of the CDR3 is TGTGCCAGCAGTTCGAATCTGACAGGGGAAGACACTGAAGCTTTCTTT.

This clone has ten or more counts. The rearrangement uses TRBV10-3 and TRBJ1-2; TRBD1 agrees at 9 bases. J was trimmed by 8 bases and V by 4 bases; bases with no gene match: 8. This CDR3 contains 14 residues. Germline V gene lookup returns CDR1 ENHRY and CDR2 SYGVKD. The CDR3 DNA follows: TGTGCCATCAGTGGGACAGGGGACCCTATAGGCTACACCTTC. This encodes CAISGTGDPIGYTF.

V and J are TRBV12-3 or TRBV12-4 and TRBJ1-2; unclear D gene. V shed 2 bases and J shed 2 bases, with 3 bases lying between them. The CDR3 spans 12 residues. The CDR3 spells CASSLLNYGYTF. CDR3 nucleotide sequence: TGTGCCAGCAGTTTACTGAACTATGGCTACACCTTC.

The sample holds many counts of this clone. The V call is TRBV18, the J call TRBJ1-6, with a possible D match to TRBD1 (6 bases). The germline gives CDR1 KGHSH, CDR2 LQKENI. The CDR3 is 13 amino acids. Between the trimmed V and J ends, which lost 0 bases and 10 bases, there was a span of 7 bases. CDR3 in DNA: TGTGCCAGCTCACCACCGCAGGGGTCACCCCTCCACTTT. As protein: CASSPPQGSPLHF.

This clone was picked up many times. V is TRBV20-1 and J is TRBJ2-7, with D possibly TRBD1 on 6 matching bases. CDR1 and CDR2 from the germline V gene are DFQATT and SNEGSKA (reference sequence). Trimming took 3 bases from V and 5 from J, leaving 14 bases between them. This CDR3 comprises 13 residues. The CDR3 reads CSARGDTDHEQYF. In DNA form, the CDR3 reads TGCAGTGCTAGGGGGGACACCGATCACGAGCAGTACTTC.

This clone was seen more than once but under ten times. At one of its ends the junction is not consistent with the germline gene, which may arise from a read error. The chain uses TRBV7-3 and TRBJ1-2; 7 nucleotides line up with TRBD1. The CDR3 is 13 amino acids. CDR1 is SGHTA and CDR2 is FQGTGA in the germline V gene. The DNA of the CDR3 is TGTGCCTGCAGCTTACGGGACAGAAGGGGCTACACCTTC. Its protein is CACSLRDRRGYTF. The entire variable domain, with the rest obtained from reference TRBV7-3 and TRBJ1-2, is as follows: GAGVSQTPSNKVTEKGKYVELRCDPISGHTALYWYRQSLGQGPEFLIYFQGTGAADDSGLPNDRFFAVRPEGSVSTLKIQRTERGDSAVYLCACSLRDRRGYTFGSGTRLTVV.

This clone was recorded at least ten times. The gene calls are TRBV20-1 and TRBJ2-6; no clear D. CDR3 length: 14 amino acids. Trimming shortened V by 0 bases and J by 0 bases, and 3 bases separated the two germline ends. Germline CDR1 reads DFQATT; CDR2 reads SNEGSKA (reference sequence). This chain's CDR3 is CSAREGSGANVLTF. CDR3 coding DNA: TGCAGTGCTAGAGAGGGCTCTGGGGCCAACGTCCTGACTTTC.

This clone was found many times. The CDR3 region has the DNA TGTGCCAGCAGCTTAGGGCCCGCTTCACCCCTCCACTTT. It codes for CASSLGPASPLHF. The rearrangement links TRBV7-2 to TRBJ1-6; no firm D call. Germline lookup yields CDR1 SGHTA and CDR2 FQGNSA. The CDR3 has 13 amino acids. Trimming stripped 1 base from V and 9 bases from J, with 7 bases between.

This clone counts as medium-sized. The chain employs TRBV6-2 or TRBV6-3 and TRBJ1-1; D might be TRBD1 (5 bases). Trimming shortened V by 11 bases and J by 4 bases, and 26 bases separated the two germline ends. The CDR3 contains 16 residues. Germline V gene data show CDR1 as MNHEY and CDR2 as SVGEGT. The CDR3 reads CAPRGGTSGYSTEAFF. In nucleotides, the CDR3 is TGTGCCCCCCGAGGCGGGACCTCAGGGTATAGCACTGAAGCTTTCTTT.

This clone is deemed medium-sized. The chain has TRBV6-1 and TRBJ1-6, with a weak D call TRBD1 (6 bases). In germline, CDR1 is MNHNS, CDR2 SASEGT. This CDR3 is 15 amino acids long. The V end lost 5 bases, the J end lost 8 bases, and 16 bases lay between the germline ends. CDR3 loop: CASSWTQGRDSPLHF. The CDR3 DNA reads as TGTGCCAGCAGTTGGACTCAGGGGAGGGATTCACCCCTCCACTTT.

This clone is medium-sized (0.01 to 0.1%). CDR3: CALSTADSSSGANVLTF. CDR3 sequence (DNA): TGTGCCCTCTCTACGGCAGACAGCTCTTCTGGGGCCAACGTCCTGACTTTC. V usage is TRBV30 and J usage is TRBJ2-6; a weak D match, TRBD1 (5 bases). CDR1 is GTSNPN, CDR2 SVGIG, per germline (reference sequence). Trimming shortened V by 8 bases and J by 1 base, and 21 bases separated the two germline ends. The CDR3 covers 17 residues.

CDR3 sequence: CSGYDVYGYTF. In DNA form, the CDR3 reads TGCAGTGGCTATGATGTCTATGGCTACACCTTC. V is TRBV20-1 and J is TRBJ1-2; unclear D gene. CDR3 size: 11 residues. CDR1 is DFQATT and CDR2 is SNEGSKA in the germline V gene (reference sequence). Between the trimmed V and J ends, which lost 7 bases and 4 bases, there was a span of 10 bases.

This clone was counted ten times or more. The J gene is TRBJ1-4, the V gene TRBV28; D remains unclear. The CDR3 has 16 amino acids. CDR1 and CDR2 (germline): MDHEN, SYDVKM. The V end was cut by 2 bases, the J end by 5 bases, with 15 bases between. CDR3 sequence (DNA): TGTGCCAGCAGTTTAGTATCTGGCCTGGGGAATGAAAAACTGTTTTTT. Its protein is CASSLVSGLGNEKLFF.

This clone was picked up many times. The junction differs from germline at one of its ends, possibly a read error. The chain combines TRBV7-7 with TRBJ2-5, with D possibly TRBD1 on 6 matching bases. Germline V gene sequence: CDR1 SSHAT, CDR2 FNYEAQ (reference sequence). CDR3 length: 13 residues. In DNA form, the CDR3 reads TGTGCTAGCAGTCGAGGACAGCAAGAGACCCAGTACTTC. It is translated as CASSRGQQETQYF.

This clone has a count of ten or more. The J gene is TRBJ2-1, the V gene TRBV6-5; D remains unclear. CDR1 is MNHEY and CDR2 is SVGAGI in the germline V gene. Trimming left V 2 bases short and J 7 bases short, with 15 bases between. The CDR3 has 15 amino acids. The CDR3 DNA follows: TGTGCCAGCAGTTACCTTTTCTCGGTCGGGAATGAGCAGTTCTTC. This translates into CASSYLFSVGNEQFF.